The clone carrying this T cell receptor beta chain was seen a few times. Its antigen is not identified. This CDR3 comprises 14 residues. V lost 5 bases to trimming and J lost 0 bases, with 11 bases between them. Germline V gives CDR1 SGHVS, CDR2 FNYEAQ. The data derive from a study of early T cells in non-severe SARS-CoV-2 infection. Background on the study: Sequencing targeted bulk RNA from unsorted whole blood, leaving chains unpaired.

Study observations and caveats: VDJdb matching skewed toward anti-spike CD8 responses, missing private and CD4 specificities.

Individually, cDNA molecules had unique molecular identifiers attached to them. Using its own MiXCR run on the 5' RACE reads, TCRdb lists one record per CDR3 protein. The table lists 60,000 to 70,000 distinct CDR3 sequences, 4.5% to 7.5% of them singletons. This chain connects TRBV7-6 to TRBJ2-7, with TRBD1 as a possible D gene (6 bases). This material consisted of whole blood, taken at baseline. This TCR was sampled from an adult who was a healthcare worker with PCR-confirmed SARS-CoV-2 infection or an uninfected control (not recorded which). The CDR3 is CASSPADSSYEQYF. The CDR3 coding sequence is TGTGCCAGCAGCCCAGCGGACAGCTCCTACGAGCAGTACTTC.